The rows below give T cell receptor beta chains drawn from one sample of a study of metastatic and nonmetastatic thyroid tumors. TCRdb used MiXCR to call clones anew from the PCR reads. The repertoire has around 37,000 clones, less than 25% of them found once; the top ten carry 15% to 19%. The sample was blood. These receptors were collected from a female donor with papillary thyroid cancer or a benign thyroid nodule (not recorded which). Some clones in this sample may be carry-over from other donors' samples. Both conserved end residues are part of each CDR3. Clone size is not always given. Where it is, it says once, few, many or a class for expanded clones.

>TRBJ2-7|many|TRBV20-1
CSARQGHEQYF
>TRBJ2-3|few|TRBV6-1
CASSSWSYTDTQYF
>TRBJ1-1|few|TRBV5-1
CASSSRADLMNTEAFF
>TRBJ2-7|.|TRBV30
CAWSSVGTYEQYF
>TRBJ1-5|many|TRBV30
CAWSVQSNQPQHF
>TRBJ1-3|.|TRBV6-1
CASSQTTGSGNTIYF
>TRBJ1-1|many|TRBV11-2
CASSRGSEAFF
>TRBJ2-7|few|TRBV9
CASSPWASSYEQYF
>TRBJ1-5|many|TRBV20-1
CSARKSGQFNQPQHF
>TRBJ1-1|many|TRBV5-1
CASSLYGHGTEAFF
>TRBJ1-6|.|TRBV11-2
CASSRQGPGNNSPLHF
>TRBJ1-1|.|TRBV10-3
CTISETPNTEAFF
>TRBJ2-7|many|TRBV12-3/TRBV12-4
CASSSVLGLAGTYEQYF
>TRBJ1-2|many|TRBV9
CASSPQNGGYTF
>TRBJ2-6|.|TRBV18
CASSPVGGTGSAGANVLTF
>TRBJ2-5|few|TRBV27
CASSLSRRVETQYF
>TRBJ1-2|many|TRBV28
CAIRGPHRGYTF
>TRBJ2-7|.|TRBV11-1
CASSLDGRQLSYEQYF
>TRBJ2-1|many|TRBV11-2
CASSVLAGGYNEQFF
>TRBJ2-5|many|TRBV5-6
CASSIAGVETQYF
>TRBJ1-1|few|TRBV6-5
CASSYAPGGLNTEAFF
>TRBJ2-7|few|TRBV7-9
CASSQAGTVYEQYF
>TRBJ2-7|many|TRBV2
CASGSGSSYEQYF
>TRBJ2-7|large|TRBV12-3/TRBV12-4
CASSLSTSGLPYEQYF
>TRBJ1-2|.|TRBV6-2/TRBV6-3
CASSYHGGAYGYTF
>TRBJ2-5|few|TRBV19
CASSLYRGQETQYF
>TRBJ1-2|many|TRBV15
CATSREGAGGYTF
>TRBJ1-6|once|TRBV5-1
CASSDGGSSYNSPLHF
>TRBJ1-5|many|TRBV7-8
CASSISLSHQPQHF
>TRBJ2-6|few|TRBV28
CASSLSAGMWANVLTF
>TRBJ2-1|.|TRBV6-4
CASSYTMISYNEQFF
>TRBJ2-7|.|TRBV10-1
CASSETGLALYEQYF
>TRBJ1-5|.|TRBV7-3
CASSLIPSGRYPRRNQPQHF
>TRBJ1-5|few|TRBV2
CASSVDRDNQPQHF
>TRBJ1-1|many|TRBV5-1
CASSLEVNTEAFF
>TRBJ2-1|.|TRBV6-1
CASNLVNEQFF
>TRBJ1-2|.|TRBV6-1
CATAPGGNYGYTF
>TRBJ2-5|.|TRBV5-1
CASSSSQRETQETQYF
>TRBJ2-5|many|TRBV7-8
CASSFEYSDRVQETQYF
>TRBJ2-3|.|TRBV6-1
CASSELADTDKQYF